This passage covers 25 T cell receptor beta chains from one sample sequenced in a study of CD8+ T cells in alopecia areata (dated by TCRdb to 2016 to 2019). Libraries came from the immunoSEQ multiplex PCR assay. RNA was extracted from all samples and reverse transcribed into cDNA, which served as template for TCR sequencing. Drawn from immuneACCESS, this table holds only the in-frame rearrangements with V and J called that TCRdb kept. Clones are partly lost; checked studies trace under half to an unresolved V gene and leave the rest unexplained. This sample is represented by around 110,000 clones; 50% to 75% of them were singletons. The ten top clones hold 12% of the sample. Per the publication, the time point label means: around 22 weeks on oral tofacitinib. The sample's treatment or condition label, decoded: oral pan-JAK inhibitor, 5-10 mg twice daily. Sample: CD8+ T cells sorted from blood, taken at week 24, from a patient treated with tofacitinib. Receptor source: a human donor with alopecia areata.

In DNA, the CDR3 is TGCGCCAGCAGCCAAGACCCCAGGGATGGGGAGACCCAGTACTTC. Encoded protein: CASSQDPRDGETQYF. The genes are TRBV4-1 and TRBJ2-5; D may be TRBD1 (5 bases). This CDR3 comprises 15 residues. CDR1 is MGHRA and CDR2 is YSYEKL in the germline V gene. Deletions cut 0 bases from V and 5 bases from J, with 13 bases between.

The J gene is TRBJ2-7, the V gene TRBV6-1, with a weak D call TRBD2 (6 bases). Germline CDR1 is MNHNS and CDR2 is SASEGT. The CDR3 runs to 15 residues. Trimming removed 2 bases at V and 0 bases at J, with 11 bases between. CDR3 region: CASSELGTASYEQYF. Here the CDR3 DNA reads TGTGCCAGCAGTGAACTTGGGACTGCCTCCTACGAGCAGTACTTC.

V usage is TRBV30 and J usage is TRBJ2-1, with 8 bases lining up with TRBD2. This CDR3 has 13 residues. From germline, CDR1 is GTSNPN and CDR2 SVGIG (reference sequence). The J segment lost 8 bases and the V segment lost 4 bases, leaving 7 bases of the junction unmatched. The CDR3 loop is CAWTPGGAYEQFF. The CDR3 DNA is TGTGCCTGGACTCCCGGGGGGGCGTATGAGCAGTTCTTC.

By proportion, this clone is medium-sized (0.01 to 0.1%). CDR3 amino acids: CASSEGQGGLNTEAFF. For the CDR3, the DNA is TGTGCCAGCAGTGAGGGACAGGGTGGTTTGAACACTGAAGCTTTCTTT. This rearrangement joins TRBV6-1 to TRBJ1-1, with 9 bases aligning to TRBD1. This CDR3 is built from 16 residues. Germline V gene lookup returns CDR1 MNHNS and CDR2 SASEGT. Germline trimming cut 3 bases from V and 0 bases from J; bases unmatched to any gene: 5.

This clone was detected only once. The rearrangement uses TRBV7-9 and TRBJ1-5; 11 positions agree with TRBD1. Germline V gene data show CDR1 as SEHNR and CDR2 as FQNEAQ (reference sequence). Germline trimming cut 0 bases from V and 9 bases from J; bases unmatched to any gene: 4. This CDR3 has 15 amino acids. CDR3 nucleotide sequence: TGTGCCAGCAGCTTAGCGGGGGACAGGGGGTCGCCCCAGCATTTT. It yields the protein CASSLAGDRGSPQHF.

The chain has TRBV4-3 and TRBJ2-5; 14 positions agree with TRBD2. There are 17 residues in the CDR3. CDR1 is LGHNA, CDR2 YSLEER, per germline. The trim removed 4 bases at V and 1 base at J, leaving 5 bases unmatched. The CDR3 DNA is TGCGCCAGCAGCCTAGGGACTAGCGGGGGCCTCCAAGAGACCCAGTACTTC. It yields the protein CASSLGTSGGLQETQYF.

This clone was observed a handful of times. This specimen includes other DNA sequences encoding the same CDR3. This rearrangement joins TRBV5-6 to TRBJ2-2; 10 bases align to TRBD2. Germline V lookup: CDR1 SGHDT, CDR2 YYEEEE. The V segment lost 0 bases and the J segment 4 bases; nucleotides outside the gene matches: 3. The CDR3 runs 16 residues. CDR3 sequence: CASSLELAGPTGELFF. Written as DNA, the CDR3 is TGTGCCAGCAGCTTGGAACTAGCGGGGCCCACCGGGGAGCTGTTTTTT.

The V call is TRBV15, the J call TRBJ2-5, with a possible D match to TRBD2 (5 bases). Germline V lookup: CDR1 LNHNV, CDR2 YYDKDF (reference sequence). This CDR3 comprises 14 residues. The germline V and J ends were trimmed by 1 base and 4 bases, with 10 bases remaining between them. The CDR3 is CATSRGGFPETQYF. The CDR3 region has the DNA TGTGCCACCAGCAGAGGCGGGTTCCCAGAGACCCAGTACTTC.

On this clone: Different DNA sequences within this sample yield the same CDR3. This chain joins TRBV30 and TRBJ2-2; D might be TRBD1 or TRBD2, each matching 5 bases. CDR1 and CDR2 from the germline V gene are GTSNPN and SVGIG (reference sequence). Trimming shortened V by 3 bases and J by 3 bases, and 14 bases separated the two germline ends. The CDR3 totals 15 residues. CDR3 in DNA: TGTGCCTGGAGCCGGCCAGGGCGGGACACCGGGGAGCTGTTTTTT. This codes for CAWSRPGRDTGELFF. The full variable domain, rest sourced from reference TRBV30 and TRBJ2-2, is SQTIHQWPATLVQPVGSPLSLECTVEGTSNPNLYWYRQAAGRGLQLLFYSVGIGQISSEVPQNLSASRPQDRQFILSSKKLLLSDSGFYLCAWSRPGRDTGELFFGEGSRLTVL.

The CDR3 protein is CASRLTLRGSNQPQHF. In nucleotides, the CDR3 is TGTGCCAGCAGGTTAACCCTCAGGGGGAGCAATCAGCCCCAGCATTTT. J is TRBJ1-5 and V is TRBV6-6, with TRBD1 matching 7 bases. The germline CDR1 and CDR2 sequences are MNHNY and SVGAGI (reference sequence). CDR3 size: 16 residues. The junction had 9 bases not matched to a gene; V was cut back by 6 bases and J by 1 base.

In its sample, this clone was seen a few times. The chain employs TRBV11-2 and TRBJ2-7; 10 positions agree with TRBD1. The CDR3 extends over 16 amino acids. Trimming at V came to 5 bases and at J to 3 bases, leaving 10 bases not matched to a gene. Germline assignment: CDR1 SGHAT and CDR2 FQNNGV. This chain's CDR3 is CASSPFEGDRGYEQYF. The CDR3 coding sequence is TGTGCCAGCAGCCCCTTTGAGGGGGACAGGGGCTACGAGCAGTACTTC.

The rearrangement joins TRBV7-9 to TRBJ1-2; 7 bases map to TRBD1. The CDR3 totals 13 residues. J lost 5 bases, V lost 5 bases, and 5 bases had no gene match. Germline-derived CDR1 and CDR2 are SEHNR and FQNEAQ (reference sequence). The DNA of the CDR3 is TGTGCCAGCAGCCAGGGGACAGTTTATGGCTACACCTTC. Translating gives CASSQGTVYGYTF.

The chain has TRBV7-2 and TRBJ2-7; 7 bases fit TRBD2. CDR3 length: 16 residues. Germline CDR1 is SGHTA and CDR2 is FQGNSA. V trimming: 4 bases; J trimming: 4 bases; junction bases outside the gene matches: 13. The CDR3 bases are TGTGCCAGCAGCTCGGGGCCCAGCGGGGCAGAGTACGAGCAGTACTTC. This encodes CASSSGPSGAEYEQYF.

The gene calls are TRBV7-9 and TRBJ1-1; no reliable D call. CDR1 is SEHNR and CDR2 is FQNEAQ in the germline V gene (reference sequence). The germline V and J ends were trimmed by 4 bases and 4 bases, with 4 bases remaining between them. This CDR3 has 11 amino acids. The CDR3 DNA follows: TGTGCCAGCAGCTCGAGCACTGAAGCTTTCTTT. This encodes CASSSSTEAFF.

There are a few counts of this clone. The J gene is TRBJ1-2, the V gene TRBV29-1, with 9 nucleotides matching TRBD1. Trimming at V came to 6 bases and at J to 4 bases, leaving 6 bases not matched to a gene. The CDR3 spans 13 residues. CDR1 is SQVTM and CDR2 is ANQGSEA in the germline V gene. The CDR3 loop is CSVGDREFYGYTF. DNA of the CDR3: TGCAGCGTGGGGGACAGGGAATTCTATGGCTACACCTTC.

V usage is TRBV25-1 and J usage is TRBJ1-5; D may be TRBD1 (5 bases). V lost 3 bases, J lost 2 bases, and 14 bases lay in between. This CDR3 spans 16 amino acids. Germline assignment: CDR1 MGHDK and CDR2 SYGVNS. CDR3 region: CASSDGDREGNQPQHF. DNA of the CDR3: TGTGCCAGCAGTGACGGGGACCGAGAGGGCAATCAGCCCCAGCATTTT. The full variable domain, its missing parts supplied by reference TRBV25-1 and TRBJ1-5, is EADIYQTPRYLVIGTGKKITLECSQTMGHDKMYWYQQDPGMELHLIHYSYGVNSTEKGDLSSESTVSRIRTEHFPLTLESARPSHTSQYLCASSDGDREGNQPQHFGDGTRLSIL.

V and J are TRBV11-2 and TRBJ2-7, with TRBD1 identical over 11 bases. Germline assignment: CDR1 SGHAT and CDR2 FQNNGV. Losses at the gene ends were 2 bases for V and 7 bases for J; bases not matched to a gene: 10. The CDR3 runs to 16 residues. Here the CDR3 DNA reads TGTGCCAGCAGCTTATCCTTAGGACAGGGGGCTTCGGAGCAGTACTTC. Its translation is CASSLSLGQGASEQYF.

The rearrangement links TRBV4-2 to TRBJ1-4, with no clear D. V was cut by 0 bases and J by 5 bases, with 16 bases left in between. The CDR3 covers 17 residues. Germline V gene lookup returns CDR1 LGHNA and CDR2 YNFKEQ. The chain's CDR3 is CASSQESRGSLNEKLFF. The CDR3 coding sequence is TGTGCCAGCAGCCAAGAAAGCCGCGGCAGCTTAAATGAAAAACTGTTTTTT.

The J gene is TRBJ1-2, the V gene TRBV27; D possibly corresponds to TRBD1 (5 bases). V lost 5 bases to trimming and J lost 10 bases, with 11 bases between them. This CDR3 comprises 11 residues. Germline values: CDR1 MNHEY, CDR2 SMNVEV (reference sequence). CDR3 sequence reads: CASSAGRSYTF. The CDR3 bases are TGTGCCAGCAGTGCGGGACGGTCCTACACCTTC.

DNA of the CDR3: TGTGCCAGCAGTGGAGGGGGGCACGAGCAGTACTTC. Its translation is CASSGGGHEQYF. This rearrangement joins TRBV9 to TRBJ2-7; D tentatively reads TRBD1 or TRBD2 (6 bases each). This CDR3 region has 12 residues. The V and J ends lost 5 bases and 5 bases respectively, with 11 bases between them. Germline assignment: CDR1 SGDLS and CDR2 YYNGEE.

In DNA, the CDR3 is TGTGCCAGCAGCTTAGGAGTCTATGGCTACACCTTC. Amino acids: CASSLGVYGYTF. The rearrangement links TRBV7-9 to TRBJ1-2; D is uncertain. Germline V gene lookup returns CDR1 SEHNR and CDR2 FQNEAQ (reference sequence). The CDR3 is 12 amino acids. Trimming removed 1 base at V and 4 bases at J, with 4 bases between.

CDR3 sequence: CASSEGDVNYGYTF. CDR3 in DNA: TGTGCCAGCAGCGAAGGGGATGTCAATTATGGCTACACCTTC. The genes are TRBV9 and TRBJ1-2; TRBD1 is a possible D gene (5 bases). This CDR3 comprises 14 residues. Trimming removed 3 bases at V and 5 bases at J, with 14 bases between. CDR1 is SGDLS, CDR2 YYNGEE, per germline.

About this clone itself: A far larger clone is one nucleotide away, so this likely arose from a read error. V usage is TRBV6-1 and J usage is TRBJ2-1; TRBD2 matches at 12 bases. V lost 3 bases and J lost 6; bases outside the gene matches: 3. The CDR3 is 15 amino acids. The germline gives CDR1 MNHNS, CDR2 SASEGT. As DNA, the CDR3 is TGTGCCAGCAGTGACTCTAGCGGGGGGGCCAATGAGCAGTTCTTC. Its protein is CASSDSSGGANEQFF.

The chain carries TRBV7-8 and TRBJ2-6; 12 nucleotides line up with TRBD1. V shed 4 bases, J shed 3 bases, and the junction held 4 bases outside the gene matches. The CDR3 consists of 17 residues. The V gene's germline CDR1 is SGHVS and CDR2 FQNEAQ. The CDR3 reads CASSWGQGAVGANVLTF. The CDR3 coding sequence is TGTGCCAGCAGCTGGGGACAGGGGGCGGTTGGGGCCAACGTCCTGACTTTC.

V is TRBV27 and J is TRBJ2-3; TRBD1 agrees at 10 bases. There are 17 residues in the CDR3. After removal of 0 bases from V and 4 bases from J, the junction contained 7 bases not matched to a gene. The germline V gene has CDR1 MNHEY and CDR2 SMNVEV (reference sequence). DNA of the CDR3: TGTGCCAGCAGTTTATCCCCCGGGACAGGGGCCGCAGATACGCAGTATTTT. Its protein product is CASSLSPGTGAADTQYF.